Presented here are 17 T cell receptor beta chains from one specimen sequenced in a study of shared clonotypes between healthy human individuals. Clones were sequenced by immunoSEQ multiplex PCR, and TCRdb holds only the in-frame ones, with some missing. Found here are under 2.5 million clones, about nine tenths of them singletons; the top ten hold 0.37%. Sequenced input: naive CD4+ T cells from PBMCs. Indicated subset: CD45RA+ positively selected. These receptor sequences come from a man younger than 35 in good health. Some clones in this sample may be carry-over from other donors' samples.

The genes are TRBV18 and TRBJ1-5; D is possibly TRBD1 (5 bases). The V and J ends lost 3 bases and 4 bases respectively, with 13 bases between them. The CDR3 length is 15 residues. CDR1 and CDR2 (germline): KGHSH, LQKENI. The CDR3 nucleotides are TGTGCCAGCTCACCTGACAGAACAACTAATCAGCCCCAGCATTTT. Its translation is CASSPDRTTNQPQHF. Looking up the rest from reference TRBV18 and TRBJ1-5 gives the full variable domain: NAGVMQNPRHLVRRRGQEARLRCSPMKGHSHVYWYRQLPEEGLKFMVYLQKENIIDESGMPKERFSAEFPKEGPSILRIQQVVRGDSAAYFCASSPDRTTNQPQHFGDGTRLSIL.

This clone was seen once. The gene calls are TRBV4-1 and TRBJ2-5; D possibly matches TRBD1 or TRBD2 (6 bases each). V lost 2 bases and J 6 bases, leaving 16 bases between the germline ends. CDR1 MGHRA and CDR2 YSYEKL come from the germline V gene. The CDR3 has 15 residues. CDR3 protein: CASSQPTRGKQTQYF. DNA for the CDR3: TGCGCCAGCAGCCAACCGACTAGGGGGAAACAGACCCAGTACTTC.

The V gene is TRBV9, the J gene TRBJ2-5; 9 bases line up with TRBD2. The CDR3 runs to 15 residues. The ends lost 4 bases at V and 1 base at J; junction bases unmatched: 5. Germline CDR1 and CDR2: SGDLS and YYNGEE. CDR3 DNA: TGTGCCAGCAGCATACTAGCGGGCCCCCAAGAGACCCAGTACTTC. Translated, it gives CASSILAGPQETQYF.

The rearrangement uses TRBV20-1 and TRBJ1-2; D unclear. This CDR3 is 11 amino acids long. V was shortened by 6 bases and J by 8 bases, with 13 bases between the two germline ends. Germline V gives CDR1 DFQATT, CDR2 SNEGSKA (reference sequence). The CDR3 here is CSARWPGGYTF. The CDR3 DNA sequence: TGCAGTGCCCGTTGGCCTGGGGGCTACACCTTC.

The chain has TRBV9 and TRBJ2-5; 7 bases align to TRBD2. The CDR3 runs to 16 residues. After removal of 4 bases from V and 4 bases from J, the junction contained 13 bases not matched to a gene. The germline V gene encodes CDR1 SGDLS and CDR2 YYNGEE. The CDR3 protein is CASSPRRSGPGETQYF. The DNA of the CDR3 is TGTGCCAGCAGCCCGAGGCGTAGCGGGCCGGGAGAGACCCAGTACTTC.

The V gene is TRBV6-5, the J gene TRBJ2-1, with D hard to call. Per germline, CDR1 MNHEY and CDR2 SVGAGI. The CDR3 consists of 12 residues. The V gene lost 0 bases and the J gene lost 7 bases, with 4 bases spanning the gap. CDR3 loop: CASSYSRNEQFF. The DNA for the CDR3 is TGTGCCAGCAGTTACTCGCGGAATGAGCAGTTCTTC.

The J gene is TRBJ1-5, the V gene TRBV6-1, with unresolved D. The CDR3 loop spans 14 amino acids. The V end was cut by 0 bases, the J end by 7 bases, with 10 bases between. Germline V lookup: CDR1 MNHNS, CDR2 SASEGT. Written as DNA, the CDR3 is TGTGCCAGCAGTGAAGCGCTTCATCAACAGCCCCAGCATTTT. It encodes CASSEALHQQPQHF.

This clone was detected only a few times. V usage is TRBV7-2 and J usage is TRBJ1-1, with no clear D. Germline CDR1 SGHTA, CDR2 FQGNSA. The length of the CDR3 is 14 residues. Trimming pared 5 bases from V and 1 base from J, leaving 11 bases between. The CDR3 DNA sequence: TGTGCCAGCAGCCTCCGGTGGCAGAACACTGAAGCTTTCTTT. This sequence encodes CASSLRWQNTEAFF.

This chain uses TRBV2 with TRBJ1-2; D perhaps matches TRBD1 (5 bases). The V end lost 4 bases, the J end lost 0 bases, and 12 bases lay between the germline ends. Germline-derived CDR1 and CDR2 are SNHLY and FYNNEI. The CDR3 consists of 15 residues. CDR3 loop: CASSGSGSSNYGYTF. The CDR3 DNA reads TGTGCCAGCAGTGGGTCAGGGAGTTCTAACTATGGCTACACCTTC.

The chain joins TRBV5-8 to TRBJ2-5; perhaps D is TRBD1 or TRBD2 (5 bases each). Trimming took 6 bases from V and 2 from J, leaving 14 bases between them. The CDR3 extends over 14 amino acids. CDR1 is SGHTS and CDR2 is YDEGEE in the germline V gene. The DNA for the CDR3 is TGTGCCAGCAACACCGGGACGGATCAAGAGACCCAGTACTTC. This codes for CASNTGTDQETQYF.

The chain is built from TRBV4-2 and TRBJ2-1; 14 bases match TRBD2. The V and J ends lost 2 bases and 7 bases, in that order; junction bases with no gene match: 13. This CDR3 comprises 19 residues. Germline lookup yields CDR1 LGHNA and CDR2 YNFKEQ. As DNA, the CDR3 is TGTGCCAGCAGCCAACCGCCCTCTGGGACTAGCGGGAGAGGGAATGAGCAGTTCTTC. It encodes CASSQPPSGTSGRGNEQFF.

The chain carries TRBV5-4 and TRBJ1-2; 9 nucleotides align to TRBD1. J lost 4 bases, V lost 3 bases, and 4 bases had no gene match. This CDR3 is 14 amino acids long. Germline V gene sequence: CDR1 SGHNT, CDR2 YYREEE (reference sequence). In nucleotides, the CDR3 is TGTGCCAGCAGCTCGGGGACAGGGACCTATGGCTACACCTTC. This gives the protein CASSSGTGTYGYTF.

Details on this clone: Other nucleotide sequences in the sample specify the same CDR3. The chain carries TRBV9 and TRBJ2-1, with 8 positions matching TRBD1. This CDR3 has 14 amino acids. CDR1 is SGDLS and CDR2 is YYNGEE in the germline V gene. V shed 3 bases and J 8 bases; nucleotides not matched to a gene: 7. This CDR3 reads CASSARTGRDEQFF. In nucleotides, the CDR3 is TGTGCCAGCAGCGCGAGGACAGGGCGGGATGAGCAGTTCTTC.

The chain is built from TRBV5-4 and TRBJ2-7; TRBD2 matches at 9 bases. J gave up 2 bases and V 4 bases, and 10 bases lay outside the gene matches. Per the germline V gene, CDR1 is SGHNT and CDR2 is YYREEE (reference sequence). This CDR3 has 16 amino acids. In DNA, the CDR3 is TGTGCCAGCAGCCCGGGCGGGGGGGTAAGAACCTACGAGCAGTACTTC. Encoded protein: CASSPGGGVRTYEQYF.

The chain links TRBV4-2 to TRBJ2-3, with D unclear. Germline values: CDR1 LGHNA, CDR2 YNFKEQ. V was pared by 1 base and J by 2 bases, with 13 bases between. The CDR3 runs to 16 residues. Written as DNA, the CDR3 is TGTGCCAGCAGCCAAGGTGGCAGTCAGCACACAGATACGCAGTATTTT. This sequence encodes CASSQGGSQHTDTQYF.

J is TRBJ2-6 and V is TRBV18, with D unclear. Germline V gene sequence: CDR1 KGHSH, CDR2 LQKENI. Trimming took off 2 bases at V and 0 bases at J, with 8 bases between the two ends. CDR3 length equals 16 residues. In DNA form, the CDR3 reads TGTGCCAGCTCACCAGCCGAGTCCTCTGGGGCCAACGTCCTGACTTTC. Translated: CASSPAESSGANVLTF.

The CDR3 DNA reads as TGTGCCAGCAGTAGCGGGGTTGGATCCTACGAGCAGTACTTC. Protein sequence: CASSSGVGSYEQYF. The V and J genes are TRBV28 and TRBJ2-7; 7 nucleotides line up with TRBD2. The CDR3 has 14 residues. CDR1 MDHEN and CDR2 SYDVKM come from the germline V gene. V was clipped by 5 bases and J by 1 base; unmatched bases: 5.